This is a list of T cell receptor beta chains from one sample in a study of blood T cells in healthy people across ages. TCRdb ran MiXCR on the 5' RACE reads and lists one entry per CDR3 protein. The repertoire holds more than 650,000 distinct CDR3 sequences, with 22% as singletons. Source material: blood. All receptors come from a man in his sixties or seventies in good health. The CDR3 runs from the conserved cysteine through the conserved F or W. The D gene is left open where the match is weak. The size entry is marked missing in some rows and otherwise reads once, few, many or a size class.

D | J | size | V | DNA | CDR3
TRBD1 | TRBJ2-5 | once | TRBV24-1 | TGTGCCGCCAGTGACAGGACAGGGAATGAGCAGTACTTC | CAASDRTGNEQYF
. | TRBJ1-1 | . | TRBV12-3/TRBV12-4 | TGTGCCAGCACCTACGAGGGTCGTGAAGCTTTCTTT | CASTYEGREAFF
. | TRBJ2-5 | . | TRBV19 | TGTGCCAGTAGCGGACAGGGAGGGTGGTTCCAAGAGACCCAGTACTTC | CASSGQGGWFQETQYF
. | TRBJ1-5 | few | TRBV28 | TGTGCCAGTCATATGGGGGTTCGCAATCAGCCCCAGCATTTT | CASHMGVRNQPQHF
. | TRBJ1-3 | . | TRBV28 | TGTGCCAGCAGGGTCGGGGGTTCTGGAAACACCATATATTTT | CASRVGGSGNTIYF
. | TRBJ2-4 | few | TRBV28 | TGTGCCAGCAGGGCCGGGACCTCGGTAAACATTCAGTACTTC | CASRAGTSVNIQYF
. | TRBJ1-2 | few | TRBV3-1 | TGTGCCGGCGGGGGGGACTATGGCTACACCTTC | CAGGGDYGYTF
TRBD2 | TRBJ2-1 | few | TRBV9 | TGTGCCAGCAGTCGGACTAGCGGGGCTGGCTCCTACAATGAGCAGTTCTTC | CASSRTSGAGSYNEQFF
TRBD2 | TRBJ2-1 | few | TRBV12-3/TRBV12-4 | TGTGCCAGCAGTACGCCGGGACTAGAGTTCAATGAGCAGTTCTTC | CASSTPGLEFNEQFF
TRBD2 | TRBJ2-1 | . | TRBV20-1 | TGCAGTGCTAGGACAGCGGGATCTGTTTACAATGAGCAGTTCTTC | CSARTAGSVYNEQFF
TRBD1 | TRBJ2-4 | . | TRBV6-5 | TGTGCCAGCAGTCCCCAGGGGGTCTTAGCCAAAAACATTCAGTACTTC | CASSPQGVLAKNIQYF
. | TRBJ2-4 | . | TRBV7-9 | TGTGCCAGCAGCTTGGACAGCGGTGGCAAAAACATTCAGTACTTC | CASSLDSGGKNIQYF
. | TRBJ2-1 | . | TRBV5-1 | TGCGCCAGCAGCTTTGGGGACCAGAGGGATGAGCAGTTCTTC | CASSFGDQRDEQFF
. | TRBJ1-5 | . | TRBV28 | TGTGCCAGCAGTTATCCCCGCAGTTATCAGCCCCAGCATTTT | CASSYPRSYQPQHF
. | TRBJ1-1 | . | TRBV14 | TGTGCCAGCAGACCAGCTGGGGTGGGTGAAGCTTTCTTT | CASRPAGVGEAFF
TRBD2 | TRBJ2-4 | . | TRBV29-1 | TGCAGCGTCGCTAGCGGGAGCCTAAACATTCAGTACTTC | CSVASGSLNIQYF
. | TRBJ1-4 | . | TRBV9 | TGTGCCAGCAGCGAAGGGGGATTTAATGAAAAACTGTTTTTT | CASSEGGFNEKLFF
TRBD2 | TRBJ2-1 | many | TRBV3-1 | TGTGCCAGCAATACCGGGACTAGTGATATTGAGCAGTTCTTC | CASNTGTSDIEQFF
. | TRBJ2-3 | . | TRBV9 | TGTGCCAGCAGCTTAACCCCCCAAATAATGACAGATACGCAGTATTTT | CASSLTPQIMTDTQYF
. | TRBJ1-2 | . | TRBV4-3 | TGCGGCAGCAGCCAAGGTTTTGGCTCCGGCTACACCTTC | CGSSQGFGSGYTF
TRBD1 | TRBJ2-5 | . | TRBV12-3/TRBV12-4 | TGTGCCAGCAACAAGAACAGGGGCGTTGAAGAGACCCAGTACTTC | CASNKNRGVEETQYF
TRBD1 | TRBJ1-1 | . | TRBV18 | TGTGCCAGCTCACCGACAGGGGAGAACACTGAAGCTTTCTTT | CASSPTGENTEAFF
. | TRBJ2-7 | few | TRBV29-1 | TGCAGCGTTGTCTCTCGGGAGACCTACGAGCAGTACTTC | CSVVSRETYEQYF
. | TRBJ1-1 | . | TRBV29-1 | TGCAGCGGGCGGGGTTTGGGGAACACTGAAGCTTTCTTT | CSGRGLGNTEAFF
. | TRBJ1-2 | . | TRBV5-5 | TGTGCCAGCAGCTTGGCACCTCAGGAGCTCGGGTATGGCTACACCTTC | CASSLAPQELGYGYTF
TRBD2 | TRBJ2-1 | . | TRBV20-1 | TGCAGGTGCGAAACGGGAGGGTGGCCATACAATGAGCAGTTCTTC | CRCETGGWPYNEQFF
. | TRBJ1-2 | . | TRBV7-2 | TGTGCCAGCAGCGCGCTCGTGGCGAGGAACTATGGCTACACCTTC | CASSALVARNYGYTF
. | TRBJ1-5 | . | TRBV20-1 | TGCAGTGCCGCCGTTTGGATGGATCAGCCCCAGCATTTT | CSAAVWMDQPQHF
. | TRBJ2-1 | . | TRBV4-2 | TGTGCCAGCAGCCAAGAGTATGGCGCTGGTGAGCAGTTCTTC | CASSQEYGAGEQFF
. | TRBJ1-4 | . | TRBV5-1 | TGCGCCAGCAGCTTGGGAGTAGGAGCAACTAATGAAAAACTGTTTTTT | CASSLGVGATNEKLFF
TRBD1 | TRBJ1-2 | few | TRBV10-3 | TGTGCCATCAGTCAGGACAGGGGAGATGGCTACACCTTC | CAISQDRGDGYTF
. | TRBJ2-5 | few | TRBV7-9 | TGTGCCAGCAGCGACAGACTAGTTGGGGAGACCCAGTACTTC | CASSDRLVGETQYF
. | TRBJ2-6 | few | TRBV3-1 | TGTGCCAGCAGCCAAGTCCGGAGCTCTGGGGCCAACGTCCTGACTTTC | CASSQVRSSGANVLTF
TRBD1 | TRBJ2-4 | many | TRBV13 | TGTGCCAGCAGCTTCAGGACAGGGGGAGCCAAAAACATTCAGTACTTC | CASSFRTGGAKNIQYF
. | TRBJ2-3 | . | TRBV7-2 | TGTGCCAGCAGCTCAAACGGACCAACGGGCACAGATACGCAGTATTTT | CASSSNGPTGTDTQYF
TRBD1 | TRBJ2-2 | . | TRBV14 | TGTGCCAGCAGCCAAGGGGGGACAGCGAACACCGGGGAGCTGTTTTTT | CASSQGGTANTGELFF
. | TRBJ2-5 | few | TRBV29-1 | TGCAGCGTGGGGGGACAATGGGAGACCCAGTACTTC | CSVGGQWETQYF
. | TRBJ1-1 | . | TRBV6-2/TRBV6-3 | TGTGCCAGCAGTTACGTAGCGAACACTGAAGCTTTCTTT | CASSYVANTEAFF
. | TRBJ2-5 | . | TRBV7-9 | TGTGCCAGCAGCTCCCCAGGGGCTAGAGGGACCCAGTACTTC | CASSSPGARGTQYF
. | TRBJ1-4 | once | TRBV7-9 | TGTGCCAGCAGCTTAAGGGGGGGCGTTGATAAACTGTTTTTT | CASSLRGGVDKLFF
TRBD2 | TRBJ2-3 | . | TRBV5-5 | TGTGCCAGCAGCCCCAGACTAGCGTCTAGCACAGATACGCAGTATTTT | CASSPRLASSTDTQYF
. | TRBJ2-5 | . | TRBV7-9 | TGTGCCAGCAGCTTGATCGGGCAGCGGCAAGAGACCCAGTACTTC | CASSLIGQRQETQYF
. | TRBJ1-1 | few | TRBV18 | TGTGCCAGCTCACCATCGGGGGTCACTGAAGCTTTCTTT | CASSPSGVTEAFF
. | TRBJ2-1 | few | TRBV7-9 | TGTGCCAGCAGCTCTGGAGGACCGGGACTCGAGCAGTTCTTC | CASSSGGPGLEQFF
. | TRBJ2-6 | . | TRBV20-1 | TGCAGTGCTGGAGGGGGTGGAACTGGGGCCAACGTCCTGACTTTC | CSAGGGGTGANVLTF
TRBD1 | TRBJ1-1 | . | TRBV5-6 | TGTGCCAGCAGCTTGGCCGTTGAGGGACAGCGATCTGTAGCTTTCTTT | CASSLAVEGQRSVAFF
TRBD1 | TRBJ1-2 | . | TRBV12-3/TRBV12-4 | TGTGCCAGCAGTTCGCCGCCGGGACAGGGTTCCTTC | CASSSPPGQGSF
TRBD1 | TRBJ1-1 | few | TRBV24-1 | TGTGCCACCAGTGGCGGACAGGGGAAGGGCACTGAAGCTTTCTTT | CATSGGQGKGTEAFF
. | TRBJ1-3 | few | TRBV29-1 | TGCAGCGGTTGGGAGCTAGGCGGAAACACCATATATTTT | CSGWELGGNTIYF
TRBD2 | TRBJ2-3 | . | TRBV20-1 | TGCAGTGCTGACGCAGGAATAGCGGGGGGGCTCCCAGATACGCAGTATTTT | CSADAGIAGGLPDTQYF
TRBD2 | TRBJ2-2 | few | TRBV4-2 | TGTGCCAGCAGCCAAGATCTAGCGGGGGCCACGAACACCGGGGAGCTGTTTTTT | CASSQDLAGATNTGELFF
. | TRBJ1-2 | . | TRBV7-2 | TGTGCCAGCAGCCCCCAGCCTCAGAGTAACTATGGCTACACCTTC | CASSPQPQSNYGYTF
TRBD1 | TRBJ1-2 | many | TRBV29-1 | TGCAGCGCACGGACAGGGCAAAACTATGGCTACACCTTC | CSARTGQNYGYTF
. | TRBJ2-2 | . | TRBV20-1 | TGCAGTGCGCATCGTGGGTCGGGGAACACCGGGGAGCTGTTTTTT | CSAHRGSGNTGELFF